These T cell receptor beta chains were read from a single sample in a study of T cell repertoires in aging, cancer and after chemotherapy. Each CDR3 protein is one row after TCRdb ran MiXCR on the multiplex PCR reads. Of 4,000 to 6,000 distinct CDR3 sequences listed, 38% were seen once; the top ten hold around 45%. Sequencing was done on a sample of blood. These receptors originate from a human donor with a blood cancer. The CDR3 runs from the conserved cysteine through the conserved F or W. Each record gives: V gene, J gene, CDR3 length, clone size, D gene, CDR3 DNA, CDR3 protein. D genes are given only for firm matches. A clone size is listed for some rows: how often the clone was seen (once, few, many), or a class if it is expanded.

TRBV5-6	TRBJ2-7	14	few	.	TGTGCCAGCAGCATAAGGGGTCGCCTCGAAGAGCAGTACTTC	CASSIRGRLEEQYF
TRBV20-1	TRBJ1-2	13	.	.	TGCAGTGCAGTACAGTTCCTTAACTATGGCTACACCTTC	CSAVQFLNYGYTF
TRBV5-6	TRBJ1-2	15	few	TRBD1	TGTGCCAGCAGCTTAAGGACAGGCACTTACTATGGCTACACCTTC	CASSLRTGTYYGYTF
TRBV7-8	TRBJ2-2	13	once	.	TGTGCCAGCAGCTTATCAGGAACCGGGGAGCTGTTTTTT	CASSLSGTGELFF
TRBV6-1	TRBJ1-1	12	few	.	TGTGCCAGCCGACTACAGGGAACTGAAGCTTTCTTT	CASRLQGTEAFF
TRBV10-3	TRBJ1-2	13	.	.	TGTGCCATCAGTGAGTCGCCAGTCTATGGCTACACCTTC	CAISESPVYGYTF
TRBV6-1	TRBJ1-2	15	.	.	TGTGCCAGCAGTGTTTCAGCGGCAGGGTCCTATGGCTACACCTTC	CASSVSAAGSYGYTF
TRBV2	TRBJ2-2	15	medium-sized	.	TGTGCCAGCAGTGACGGCAGGGTATCTCCTGGGGAGCTGTTTTTT	CASSDGRVSPGELFF
TRBV20-1	TRBJ2-1	16	.	.	TGCAGTGCTAGAGATTCGGAGCGGTCGCCCTACAATGAGCAGTTCTTC	CSARDSERSPYNEQFF
TRBV6-1	TRBJ1-2	16	few	TRBD1	TGTGCCAGCAGTGAAAGGACCGGACAGGGGGGCTATGGCTACACCTTC	CASSERTGQGGYGYTF
TRBV6-1	TRBJ1-2	15	.	TRBD1	TGTGCCAGCAGAGTATTAACCGGGACAGGCGGTGGCTACACCTTC	CASRVLTGTGGGYTF
TRBV30	TRBJ1-2	15	few	.	TGTGCCTGGAGGGAGAGAGCCTCAAGTTTCGGTGGCTACACCTTC	CAWRERASSFGGYTF
TRBV30	TRBJ1-1	13	few	.	TGTGCCTGGAGTCCGTATTTGAACACTGAAGCTTTCTTT	CAWSPYLNTEAFF
TRBV19	TRBJ2-2	14	.	TRBD1	TGTGCCAGTCTGGACAGGACCCTTACCGGGGAGCTGTTTTTT	CASLDRTLTGELFF
TRBV6-1	TRBJ2-1	16	.	TRBD1	TGTGCCAGCAGTCACGACAGGGGGGAAAGGTACAATGAGCAGTTCTTC	CASSHDRGERYNEQFF
TRBV5-6	TRBJ1-3	16	.	.	TGTGCCAGCCACTTGGGGAGGTGGCACTCTGGAAACACCATATATTTT	CASHLGRWHSGNTIYF
TRBV5-6	TRBJ1-1	14	few	.	TGTGCCAGCAGCTTGTGGATTCGGAACACTGAAGCTTTCTTT	CASSLWIRNTEAFF
TRBV5-6	TRBJ1-2	15	.	.	TGTGCCAGCAGCCTGGCTTCGGACAGCTCCTATGGCTACACCTTC	CASSLASDSSYGYTF
TRBV18	TRBJ1-1	15	.	.	TGTGCCAGCTCACCACGTCCGACGCCGAACACTGAAGCTTTCTTT	CASSPRPTPNTEAFF
TRBV27	TRBJ2-7	12	medium-sized	TRBD2	TGTGCCAGTGGACTAGCGGGGAATGAGCAGTACTTC	CASGLAGNEQYF
TRBV12-3/TRBV12-4	TRBJ2-7	12	.	.	TGTGCTAGTGGTCCGTCGATGTATCTGCAGTACTTC	CASGPSMYLQYF
TRBV11-2	TRBJ2-1	16	few	TRBD2	TGTGCCAGCAGCCCGGGACTAGCGGGGGGGCCGAATGAGCAGTTCTTC	CASSPGLAGGPNEQFF
TRBV6-1	TRBJ2-3	16	.	TRBD1	TGTGCCAGCAGGGGGCCCGCCGGGACAGACACAGATACGCAGTATTTT	CASRGPAGTDTDTQYF
TRBV18	TRBJ1-2	15	once	.	TGTGCCAGCTCACCCCCTAGGACATTCTCCTATGGCTACACCTTC	CASSPPRTFSYGYTF
TRBV6-6	TRBJ2-3	15	.	.	TGTGCCAGCAGTTACTCGGGGGATGGCACAGATACGCAGTATTTT	CASSYSGDGTDTQYF
TRBV29-1	TRBJ2-2	12	medium-sized	.	TGCAGCGTTGAAGAAAAAACCGGGGAGCTGTTTTTT	CSVEEKTGELFF
TRBV5-6	TRBJ2-3	17	few	.	TGTGCCAGCAGCTTAGGATTCTCCGGGGGCCGCACAGATACGCAGTATTTT	CASSLGFSGGRTDTQYF
TRBV12-3/TRBV12-4	TRBJ2-1	16	.	.	TGTGCCAGCAGTTACACCAGCGGTAACTCCTACAATGAGCAGTTCTTC	CASSYTSGNSYNEQFF
TRBV12-3/TRBV12-4	TRBJ1-6	14	.	TRBD1	TGTGCCAGCAGTGGACGGACAGGTTCCGTCCCCCTCCACTTT	CASSGRTGSVPLHF
TRBV20-1	TRBJ1-2	11	.	.	TGCAGTGCTAGACCAGGTGTAGGCTACACCTTC	CSARPGVGYTF
TRBV6-5	TRBJ2-3	15	few	TRBD2	TGTGCCAGCAGCCTGAGCGGGAGTGGCACAGATACGCAGTATTTT	CASSLSGSGTDTQYF
TRBV7-2	TRBJ2-3	14	.	.	TGTGCCAGCAGCTTCGGAAGTAGCACAGATACGCAGTATTTT	CASSFGSSTDTQYF
TRBV11-1	TRBJ1-2	16	.	.	TGTGCCAGCAGCTTGGTCCTTAAGGGGGGCCTGACTGGCTACACCTTC	CASSLVLKGGLTGYTF
TRBV18	TRBJ2-4	16	.	TRBD2	TGTGCCAGCTCACTTGCTAGCGGGGGAGCCAAAAACATTCAGTACTTC	CASSLASGGAKNIQYF
TRBV7-6	TRBJ2-4	14	few	.	TGTGCCAGCAGCTTAGCTGGGACCAAAAACATTCAGTACTTC	CASSLAGTKNIQYF
TRBV19	TRBJ1-1	13	few	.	TGTGCCAGTAGTATTAGGATGAACACTGAAGCTTTCTTT	CASSIRMNTEAFF
TRBV12-3/TRBV12-4	TRBJ1-1	14	.	.	TGTGCCAGCAGTTTCATTTCACAGGGTACTGAAGCTTTCTTT	CASSFISQGTEAFF
TRBV5-5	TRBJ2-3	16	.	TRBD1	TGTGCCAGCAGCCTGCGACAGGGTCCCCACACAGATACGCAGTATTTT	CASSLRQGPHTDTQYF
TRBV27	TRBJ1-2	14	.	.	TGTGCCAGTGCTGGATGGGGACCTTACTATGGCTACACCTTC	CASAGWGPYYGYTF
TRBV15	TRBJ2-3	13	few	TRBD1	TGTGCCACCAAAACAGGGGGCACAGATACGCAGTATTTT	CATKTGGTDTQYF
TRBV24-1	TRBJ1-1	14	.	.	TGTGCCACCAGTGACCCTGGCAGGGGTACTGAAGCTTTCTTT	CATSDPGRGTEAFF